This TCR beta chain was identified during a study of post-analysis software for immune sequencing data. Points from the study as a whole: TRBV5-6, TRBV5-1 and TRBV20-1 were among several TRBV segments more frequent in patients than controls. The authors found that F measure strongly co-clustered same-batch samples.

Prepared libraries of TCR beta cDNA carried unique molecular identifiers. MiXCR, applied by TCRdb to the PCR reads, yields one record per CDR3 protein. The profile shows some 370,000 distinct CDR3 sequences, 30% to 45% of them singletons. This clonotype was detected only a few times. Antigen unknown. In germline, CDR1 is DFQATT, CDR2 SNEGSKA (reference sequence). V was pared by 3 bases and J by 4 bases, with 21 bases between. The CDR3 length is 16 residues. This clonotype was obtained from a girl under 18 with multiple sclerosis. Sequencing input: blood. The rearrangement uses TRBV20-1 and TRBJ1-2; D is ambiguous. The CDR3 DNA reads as TGCAGTGCTAGCGGTCCGGGTCGGGCCGCGACCTATGGCTACACCTTC. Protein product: CSASGPGRAATYGYTF.